The 8 T cell receptor beta chains below were found in one sample sequenced in a study of early T cells in non-severe SARS-CoV-2 infection. TCRdb re-called the 5' RACE reads with MiXCR, one entry per CDR3 protein. The sample lists 35,000 to 45,000 distinct CDR3 sequences; less than 8% were seen once. Source: whole blood, taken at baseline. These TCRs come from an adult who was a healthcare worker with PCR-confirmed SARS-CoV-2 infection or an uninfected control (not recorded which).

This clonotype was picked up many times. The V and J genes are TRBV4-3 and TRBJ2-1; D not certain. The CDR3 is made up of 14 amino acids. Trimming shortened V by 0 bases and J by 1 base, and 4 bases separated the two germline ends. Germline V CDR1 and CDR2: LGHNA, YSLEER. The CDR3 DNA follows: TGCGCCAGCAGCCAAGAGAAATCCTACAATGAGCAGTTCTTC. It specifies CASSQEKSYNEQFF.

This clonotype was counted a few times. The chain couples TRBV7-9 to TRBJ2-5; TRBD1 matches 7 bases. J lost 5 bases, V lost 3 bases, and 12 bases had no gene match. The germline V gene encodes CDR1 SEHNR and CDR2 FQNEAQ (reference sequence). CDR3 size: 16 residues. The CDR3 DNA is TGTGCCAGCAGCTTGGGACAGCAGGGTCGTTGGGAGACCCAGTACTTC. Translation gives CASSLGQQGRWETQYF.

The chain links TRBV6-5 to TRBJ1-6; D unresolved. V was trimmed by 8 bases and J by 3 bases, leaving 11 bases between them. This CDR3 has 14 amino acids. Germline lookup yields CDR1 MNHEY and CDR2 SVGAGI. The CDR3 DNA is TGTGCCAGCGGGCAGGCGAACTATAATTCACCCCTCCACTTT. This sequence encodes CASGQANYNSPLHF.

Comments on this clonotype: A much bigger clone sits one base away, suggesting this may be a read error. V is TRBV12-3 or TRBV12-4 and J is TRBJ1-2; possibly TRBD1 for D (6 bases). The CDR3 contains 15 residues. V was trimmed by 4 bases and J by 6 bases, leaving 18 bases between them. The CDR3 coding sequence is TGTGCCAGCAGTTCCCTACTGGGGGGCGAAGATGGCTACACCTTC. It specifies CASSSLLGGEDGYTF.

CDR3 nucleotides: TGTGCCAGCAGTCGGACAGGGGTTAACGAGCAGTACTTC. Protein sequence: CASSRTGVNEQYF. The chain links TRBV27 to TRBJ2-7; 9 nucleotides match TRBD1. Trimming cost V 5 bases and J 5 bases; bases outside gene matches: 4. CDR3 length: 13 amino acids. Per germline, CDR1 MNHEY and CDR2 SMNVEV (reference sequence).

Remarks on this clonotype: The junction departs from germline at one end; a sequencing error may be responsible. The V and J genes are TRBV9 and TRBJ2-2; D might be TRBD1 or TRBD2, each matching 5 bases. CDR3 length: 17 residues. Germline V gene sequence: CDR1 SGDLS, CDR2 YYNGEE. CDR3 coding DNA: TGTGCCAGGAGCGTAGGTCGGGGCGGACGGGATAGTGAGGAGCTGTTTTTT. Translation gives CARSVGRGGRDSEELFF.

In its sample, this clonotype was seen many times. The rearrangement uses TRBV10-2 and TRBJ2-1, with TRBD2 as a possible D gene (5 bases). This CDR3 region has 17 residues. The V end was cut by 7 bases, the J end by 0 bases, with 19 bases between. Per germline, CDR1 WSHSY and CDR2 SAAADI. The CDR3 DNA is TGCGCCAGCATCCCCGAGCGAGCGGACGACTCCTACAATGAGCAGTTCTTC. Translating gives CASIPERADDSYNEQFF.

This clonotype was recorded at least ten times. The V gene is TRBV7-2, the J gene TRBJ1-5; no firm D call. V shed 4 bases and J shed 6 bases, with 10 bases lying between them. The germline V gene has CDR1 SGHTA and CDR2 FQGNSA. The CDR3 totals 13 residues. CDR3 in DNA: TGTGCCAGCAGCTCCGACGTGCTTCAGCCCCAGCATTTT. This gives the protein CASSSDVLQPQHF.